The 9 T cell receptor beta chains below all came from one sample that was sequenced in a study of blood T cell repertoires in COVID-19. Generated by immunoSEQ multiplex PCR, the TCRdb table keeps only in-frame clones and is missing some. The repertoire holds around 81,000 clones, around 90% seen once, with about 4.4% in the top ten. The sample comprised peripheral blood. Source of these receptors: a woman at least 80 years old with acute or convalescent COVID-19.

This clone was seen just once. CDR3 sequence: CASSWHRGSDYGYTF. CDR3 in DNA: TGTGCCAGTAGTTGGCACAGGGGGAGTGACTATGGCTACACCTTC. The V call is TRBV19, the J call TRBJ1-2, with 8 bases that match TRBD1. Germline values: CDR1 LNHDA, CDR2 SQIVND (reference sequence). The trim removed 5 bases at V and 3 bases at J, leaving 8 bases unmatched. CDR3 length: 15 residues.

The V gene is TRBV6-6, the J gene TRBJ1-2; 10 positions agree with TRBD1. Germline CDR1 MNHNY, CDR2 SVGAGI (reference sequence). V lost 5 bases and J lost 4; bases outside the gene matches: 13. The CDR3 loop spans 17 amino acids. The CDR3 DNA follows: TGTGCCAGCAGTCTTACATTAGCGGGACAGGGGTTCTATGGCTACACCTTC. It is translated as CASSLTLAGQGFYGYTF.

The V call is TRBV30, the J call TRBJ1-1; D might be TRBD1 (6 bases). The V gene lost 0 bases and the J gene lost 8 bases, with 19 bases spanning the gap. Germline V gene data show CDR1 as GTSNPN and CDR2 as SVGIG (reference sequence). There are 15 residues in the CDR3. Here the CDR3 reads CAWSVPGTKTLEAFF. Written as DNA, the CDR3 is TGTGCCTGGAGTGTACCCGGGACAAAAACACTGGAAGCTTTCTTT.

The CDR3 DNA reads as TGTGCCAGCAGCTTAGACGGCGGAGGGGATACGCAGTATTTT. It encodes CASSLDGGGDTQYF. This rearrangement joins TRBV7-2 to TRBJ2-3, with D maybe TRBD2 (6 bases). The germline V gene has CDR1 SGHTA and CDR2 FQGNSA. This CDR3 has 14 amino acids. Trimming removed 1 base from V and 6 bases from J, with 11 bases in between.

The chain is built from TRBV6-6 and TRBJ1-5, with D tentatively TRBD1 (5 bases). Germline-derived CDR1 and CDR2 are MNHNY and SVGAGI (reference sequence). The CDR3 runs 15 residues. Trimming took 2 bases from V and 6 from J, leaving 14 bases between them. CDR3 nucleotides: TGTGCCAGCAGTTACGGACCCTCGGGACTTCAGCCCCAGCATTTT. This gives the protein CASSYGPSGLQPQHF.

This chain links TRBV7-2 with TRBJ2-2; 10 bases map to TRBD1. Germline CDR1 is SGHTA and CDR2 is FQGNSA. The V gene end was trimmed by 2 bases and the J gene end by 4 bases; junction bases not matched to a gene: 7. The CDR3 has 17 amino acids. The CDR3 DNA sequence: TGTGCCAGCAGCTTATTCGGGGACAGGGGAGGCACCGGGGAGCTGTTTTTT. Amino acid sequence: CASSLFGDRGGTGELFF.

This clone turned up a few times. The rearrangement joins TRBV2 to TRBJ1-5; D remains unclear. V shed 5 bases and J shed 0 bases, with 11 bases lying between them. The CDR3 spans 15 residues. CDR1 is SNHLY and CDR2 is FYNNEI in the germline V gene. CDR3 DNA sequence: TGTGCCAGCAGTCCTCACAGCAATAGCAATCAGCCCCAGCATTTT. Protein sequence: CASSPHSNSNQPQHF. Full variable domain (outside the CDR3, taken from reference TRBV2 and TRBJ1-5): EPEVTQTPSHQVTQMGQEVILRCVPISNHLYFYWYRQILGQKVEFLVSFYNNEISEKSEIFDDQFSVERPDGSNFTLKIRSTKLEDSAMYFCASSPHSNSNQPQHFGDGTRLSIL.

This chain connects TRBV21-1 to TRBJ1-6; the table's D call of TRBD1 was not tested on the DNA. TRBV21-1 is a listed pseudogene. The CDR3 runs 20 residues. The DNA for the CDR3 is TGTGCCAGCAGCCTAAAAAATCTCACCTTTGGGACAGGTGAAAATTCACCCCTCCACTTT. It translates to CASSLKNLTFGTGENSPLHF.

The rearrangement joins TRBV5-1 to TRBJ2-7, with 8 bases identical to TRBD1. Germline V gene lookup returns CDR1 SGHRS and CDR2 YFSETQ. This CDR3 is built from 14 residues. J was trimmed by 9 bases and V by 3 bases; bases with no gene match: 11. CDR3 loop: CASSSGTGQSGQYF. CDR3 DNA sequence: TGCGCCAGCAGCTCTGGGACAGGCCAGTCGGGGCAGTACTTC.